This TCR beta chain was documented in a study of T-cell memory formation after mild COVID-19. Findings and caveats of the study: Clones that contracted from day 15 to 85 had balanced CD4/CD8; later expanders were CD4+ biased.

With respect to this clonotype: Its specificity is not known.

One entry per CDR3 protein results from TCRdb running MiXCR on the 5' RACE reads. The sample has more than 150,000 distinct CDR3 sequences, around 20% seen once. This TCR came from a man between 18 and 35 years old who had mild COVID-19 (a few samples of this study predate the infection). Cell type and time point are not known. The sample comprised PBMCs or a T cell subset sorted from them (not recorded which).

CDR3 DNA sequence: TGTGCCACCAGTGATTTCCGACGGGATACGCAGTATTTT. Amino acids: CATSDFRRDTQYF. This rearrangement joins TRBV24-1 to TRBJ2-3; no clear D. This CDR3 has 13 residues. Germline assignment: CDR1 KGHDR and CDR2 SFDVKD. V lost 1 base, J lost 6 bases, and 7 bases lay in between.